This T cell receptor (beta chain) came from a study of CD4 T cell repertoires in COVID-19. Looking at the study overall: Other coronavirus spike proteins restimulated relabeled CFSE-low cells expanded with IL-2 for around ten days.

Generated by immunoSEQ multiplex PCR, the TCRdb table keeps only in-frame clones and is missing some. The sample yields fewer than 30,000 clones, about 94% seen once. V shed 4 bases and J 9 bases; nucleotides not matched to a gene: 16. The CDR3 is 16 amino acids. Germline CDR1 and CDR2: SGHKS and YYEKEE (reference sequence). This clone has just a few counts. These memory T cells were uncultured and sequenced directly after ex vivo isolation. Sequenced here: circulating follicular helper CD4+ T cells (cTfh) from blood, sampled before the COVID-19 pandemic. The sequence came from a human donor who had COVID-19. This chain joins TRBV5-5 and TRBJ2-1; 7 nucleotides line up with TRBD1. The CDR3 reads CASSVHFGAGGTEQFF. The CDR3 DNA follows: TGTGCCAGCAGCGTCCATTTTGGGGCAGGGGGTACTGAGCAGTTCTTC.